What follows is one T cell receptor (beta chain) and its context. This sample stems from a study of OX40 agonist ivuxolimab in advanced cancers. Overall study: The dose-escalation cohort had hepatocellular carcinoma, melanoma, renal cell or head and neck cancer. One hepatocellular carcinoma and two cutaneous melanoma patients partially responded.

Sequenced by immunoSEQ multiplex PCR; TCRdb stores in-frame clones only, minus some. The sample lists tens of thousands of clones, around nine tenths occurring once. Germline CDR1 and CDR2: LNHNV and YYDKDF (reference sequence). V lost 3 bases and J lost 1, with 7 bases in between. The length of the CDR3 is 14 residues. V usage is TRBV15 and J usage is TRBJ1-5; the D is unclear. Sequencing used CD4+ or CD8+ T cells sorted from blood, obtained in a trial of the OX40 agonist ivuxolimab. This receptor was identified in an adult with an advanced solid tumor such as melanoma, head and neck, liver or kidney cancer. CDR3 sequence reads: CATSRRNSNQPQHF. CDR3 DNA sequence: TGTGCCACCAGCAGGAGGAACAGCAATCAGCCCCAGCATTTT. The full variable domain, in which reference TRBV15 and TRBJ1-5 provide the parts outside the CDR3, is DAMVIQNPRYQVTQFGKPVTLSCSQTLNHNVMYWYQQKSSQAPKLLFHYYDKDFNNEADTPDNFQSRRPNTSFCFLDIRSPGLGDTAMYLCATSRRNSNQPQHFGDGTRLSIL.